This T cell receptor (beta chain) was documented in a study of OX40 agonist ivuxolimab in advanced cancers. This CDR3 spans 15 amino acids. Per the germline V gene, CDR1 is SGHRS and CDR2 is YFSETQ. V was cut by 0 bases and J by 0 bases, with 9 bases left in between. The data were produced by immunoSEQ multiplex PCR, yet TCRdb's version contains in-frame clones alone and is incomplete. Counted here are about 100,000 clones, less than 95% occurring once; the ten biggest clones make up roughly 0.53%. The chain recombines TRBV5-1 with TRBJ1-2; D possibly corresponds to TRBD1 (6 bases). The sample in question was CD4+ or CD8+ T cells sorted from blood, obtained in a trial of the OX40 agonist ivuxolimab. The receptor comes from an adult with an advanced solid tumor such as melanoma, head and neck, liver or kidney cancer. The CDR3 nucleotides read TGCGCCAGCAGCTTGGGTGGGACACCTAACTATGGCTACACCTTC. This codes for CASSLGGTPNYGYTF.